These 27 T cell receptor beta chains were all obtained from the same sample, sequenced in a study of cytomegalovirus exposure and HLA in healthy donors. Primers included in the PCR were 60 Vbeta and 13 Jbeta primers. The assay was immunoSEQ multiplex PCR, and TCRdb's table has in-frame clones only and misses some. The top ten clones hold around 1.7% of a sample with 250,000 or so clones, about nine tenths of them seen once. The sample consisted of PBMCs. The receptors were gathered from a girl aged 2-10 years in good health and CMV-seronegative.

The gene calls are TRBV6-5 and TRBJ1-2; TRBD1 agrees at 8 bases. Losses at the gene ends were 2 bases for V and 0 bases for J; bases not matched to a gene: 5. Germline V gene data show CDR1 as MNHEY and CDR2 as SVGAGI. The CDR3 consists of 16 residues. The CDR3 DNA sequence: TGTGCCAGCAGTTACGGGTCAGGGGGCGCTAACTATGGCTACACCTTC. It specifies CASSYGSGGANYGYTF.

The chain links TRBV13 to TRBJ2-3; D is perhaps TRBD1 (5 bases). Trimming removed 4 bases at V and 2 bases at J, with 7 bases between. CDR1 PRHDT and CDR2 FYEKMQ come from the germline V gene (reference sequence). The CDR3 extends over 13 amino acids. This CDR3 reads CASSSRDTDTQYF. The CDR3 nucleotides are TGTGCCAGCAGCTCCAGGGACACAGATACGCAGTATTTT.

This sequence joins TRBV7-9 and TRBJ2-5; 9 positions agree with TRBD1. This CDR3 spans 15 amino acids. V gave up 3 bases and J gave up 5 bases; unmatched junction bases: 7. Germline assignment: CDR1 SEHNR and CDR2 FQNEAQ (reference sequence). This chain's CDR3 is CASSFTQGAEETQYF. Here the CDR3 DNA reads TGTGCCAGCAGCTTCACACAGGGGGCGGAGGAGACCCAGTACTTC.

The chain employs TRBV7-2 and TRBJ2-1; D not certain. This CDR3 region has 11 residues. Per the germline V gene, CDR1 is SGHTA and CDR2 is FQGNSA. Trimming removed 3 bases from V and 8 bases from J, with 5 bases in between. As DNA, the CDR3 is TGTGCCAGCAGCTTTTCATATGAGCAGTTCTTC. This encodes CASSFSYEQFF.

This clone showed up just a few times. The genes are TRBV4-1 and TRBJ2-2, with D tentatively TRBD2 (5 bases). The germline gives CDR1 MGHRA, CDR2 YSYEKL. The V gene lost 5 bases and the J gene lost 8 bases, with 15 bases spanning the gap. This CDR3 contains 14 residues. The CDR3 is CASSNTRGLGELFF. The CDR3 DNA is TGCGCCAGCAGCAACACTAGAGGTCTTGGGGAGCTGTTTTTT.

The chain recombines TRBV7-9 with TRBJ2-7; TRBD1 matches at 9 bases. Germline CDR1 SEHNR, CDR2 FQNEAQ (reference sequence). This CDR3 region has 14 residues. V dropped 4 bases and J dropped 4; count of bases not matched to a gene: 5. CDR3 coding DNA: TGTGCCAGCAGCTCGGGACAGGGCTGGTACGAGCAGTACTTC. It is translated as CASSSGQGWYEQYF. Together with reference TRBV7-9 and TRBJ2-7, the CDR3 gives the full variable domain: DTGVSQNPRHKITKRGQNVTFRCDPISEHNRLYWYRQTLGQGPEFLTYFQNEAQLEKSRLLSDRFSAERPKGSFSTLEIQRTEQGDSAMYLCASSSGQGWYEQYFGPGTRLTVT.

CDR3 nucleotide sequence: TGTGCCAGCAGTTACCCGGGAATATACGAGCAGTACTTC. Protein: CASSYPGIYEQYF. The chain is built from TRBV6-6 and TRBJ2-7; tentative D call: TRBD2 (5 bases). CDR1 is MNHNY, CDR2 SVGAGI, per germline (reference sequence). The CDR3 loop spans 13 amino acids. The ends were cut back, 2 bases at V and 4 bases at J, with 9 bases in the middle.

The sample holds one count of this clone. The chain uses TRBV4-1 and TRBJ1-5; no clear D gene. V lost 0 bases and J lost 9, with 15 bases in between. The CDR3 length is 15 residues. Germline CDR1 MGHRA, CDR2 YSYEKL. The CDR3 DNA is TGCGCCAGCAGCCAAGATCTAGCACCTACACGGCCCCAGCATTTT. Its translation is CASSQDLAPTRPQHF.

This rearrangement joins TRBV7-7 to TRBJ2-5, with unresolved D. There are 16 residues in the CDR3. The germline gives CDR1 SSHAT, CDR2 FNYEAQ (reference sequence). The V gene lost 5 bases and the J gene lost 3 bases, with 19 bases spanning the gap. CDR3 protein: CASSPGSHPYKETQYF. The CDR3 DNA follows: TGTGCCAGCAGCCCCGGTAGCCACCCGTACAAAGAGACCCAGTACTTC.

V is TRBV15 and J is TRBJ1-6; 8 bases align to TRBD1. Per germline, CDR1 LNHNV and CDR2 YYDKDF (reference sequence). The CDR3 is 14 amino acids. J lost 10 bases, V lost 5 bases, and 7 bases had no gene match. In DNA form, the CDR3 reads TGTGCCACCAGCGGGGGACAGGTTGGATCACCCCTCCACTTT. Encoded protein: CATSGGQVGSPLHF. Using reference TRBV15 and TRBJ1-6 for the parts outside the CDR3, the full variable domain is DAMVIQNPRYQVTQFGKPVTLSCSQTLNHNVMYWYQQKSSQAPKLLFHYYDKDFNNEADTPDNFQSRRPNTSFCFLDIRSPGLGDTAMYLCATSGGQVGSPLHFGNGTRLTVT.

This chain joins TRBV5-3 and TRBJ1-1, with 10 positions matching TRBD1. TRBV5-3 is given ORF status, its function remaining uncertain. The CDR3 has 15 residues. Losses at the gene ends were 4 bases for V and 2 bases for J; bases not matched to a gene: 5. The CDR3 region has the DNA TGTGCCAGAAGCCATGACAGGGGGCGAAACACTGAAGCTTTCTTT. It yields the protein CARSHDRGRNTEAFF.

The chain has TRBV25-1 and TRBJ1-1; 7 bases align to TRBD1. Germline CDR1 and CDR2: MGHDK and SYGVNS. V lost 4 bases, J lost 4 bases, and 3 bases stayed unmatched. The CDR3 sequence is 13 residues long. CDR3 bases: TGTGCCAGCAGTGCAGGGGGAGGCACTGAAGCTTTCTTT. Residues: CASSAGGGTEAFF.

The gene calls are TRBV7-8 and TRBJ2-7; TRBD2 aligns across 7 bases. The CDR3 is made up of 15 amino acids. The V gene end was trimmed by 5 bases and the J gene end by 2 bases; junction bases not matched to a gene: 9. Looked up from germline, CDR1 is SGHVS and CDR2 is FQNEAQ. CDR3 loop: CASSPGRTGTYEQYF. In DNA, the CDR3 is TGTGCCAGCAGCCCCGGGAGGACCGGAACCTACGAGCAGTACTTC.

The gene calls are TRBV5-3 and TRBJ2-1; 7 positions match TRBD2. TRBV5-3 carries the ORF label, with uncertain function. V trimming: 3 bases; J trimming: 7 bases; junction bases outside the gene matches: 10. There are 15 residues in the CDR3. This chain's CDR3 is CARSSETSRMNEQFF. The DNA of the CDR3 is TGTGCCAGAAGCTCGGAGACTAGCCGGATGAATGAGCAGTTCTTC.

V gene TRBV9 combines with J gene TRBJ2-6; 11 bases agree with TRBD1. This CDR3 has 17 amino acids. Germline lookup yields CDR1 SGDLS and CDR2 YYNGEE. Trimming took 3 bases from V and 2 from J; bases not matched to a gene: 4. The CDR3 DNA reads as TGTGCCAGCAGCGGGGGACAGGGGGTGACTGGGGCCAACGTCCTGACTTTC. As protein: CASSGGQGVTGANVLTF.

V is TRBV18 and J is TRBJ1-3, with TRBD1 identical over 7 bases. The CDR3 covers 16 residues. The trim removed 3 bases at V and 2 bases at J, leaving 7 bases unmatched. Germline CDR1 reads KGHSH; CDR2 reads LQKENI. CDR3 nucleotide sequence: TGTGCCAGCTCACCTTTAACGACAGGGACTGGAAACACCATATATTTT. Translation: CASSPLTTGTGNTIYF.

This sequence joins TRBV2 and TRBJ2-1, with TRBD2 matching over 8 bases. This CDR3 region has 15 residues. Trimming removed 6 bases from V and 8 bases from J; junction bases left unmatched: 12. From germline, CDR1 is SNHLY and CDR2 FYNNEI. In DNA form, the CDR3 reads TGTGCCAGCAGAAGGGTGACTAGCGTTGGCGATGAGCAGTTCTTC. This translates into CASRRVTSVGDEQFF.

The chain employs TRBV5-6 and TRBJ1-5, with a possible D match to TRBD1 (5 bases). Trimming shortened V by 5 bases and J by 6 bases, and 21 bases separated the two germline ends. This CDR3 is built from 16 residues. Germline lookup yields CDR1 SGHDT and CDR2 YYEEEE. The DNA for the CDR3 is TGTGCCAGCAGTTCCACACGGGGGGTTGAGAGTCAGCCCCAGCATTTT. Protein product: CASSSTRGVESQPQHF.

J is TRBJ2-1 and V is TRBV6-6; 11 bases map to TRBD1. There are 15 residues in the CDR3. After removal of 2 bases from V and 3 bases from J, the junction contained 0 bases not matched to a gene. From germline, CDR1 is MNHNY and CDR2 SVGAGI (reference sequence). CDR3 coding DNA: TGTGCCAGCAGTTACGGGACAGGGGGCTACAATGAGCAGTTCTTC. It encodes CASSYGTGGYNEQFF.

The V gene is TRBV2, the J gene TRBJ2-7; TRBD2 matches at 7 bases. V lost 9 bases to trimming and J lost 6 bases; unmatched junction nucleotides: 2. Germline V lookup: CDR1 SNHLY, CDR2 FYNNEI. CDR3 length equals 10 residues. CDR3: CASGGGEQYF. DNA of the CDR3: TGTGCCAGTGGGGGGGGCGAGCAGTACTTC.

The gene calls are TRBV27 and TRBJ2-7; 9 nucleotides agree with TRBD1. Trimming removed 5 bases from V and 3 bases from J; junction bases left unmatched: 8. Germline V CDR1 and CDR2: MNHEY, SMNVEV (reference sequence). The CDR3 contains 15 residues. In nucleotides, the CDR3 is TGTGCCAGCAGTGGTACCGGGACAGGGTTCTACGAGCAGTACTTC. Protein: CASSGTGTGFYEQYF.

On this clone: Germline is not matched at one junction end, which may reflect a read error. The chain links TRBV7-9 to TRBJ2-5; 10 bases map to TRBD2. This CDR3 spans 12 amino acids. Germline values: CDR1 SEHNR, CDR2 FQNEAQ (reference sequence). The CDR3 nucleotides are TGTGCCAGCAGCTTAGGTCCTAGCGGGAGTGACTTC. It encodes CASSLGPSGSDF.

The chain joins TRBV12-5 to TRBJ1-2; 8 bases match TRBD1. Losses at the gene ends were 1 base for V and 7 bases for J; bases not matched to a gene: 8. Germline V gene data show CDR1 as LGHNT and CDR2 as FRNRAP. The CDR3 is made up of 15 amino acids. Here the CDR3 DNA reads TGTGCTAGTGGTTTGGATCTGGACAGGGATGTTGGCTACACCTTC. Protein product: CASGLDLDRDVGYTF.

The chain is built from TRBV5-8 and TRBJ2-1; TRBD1 is a possible D gene (6 bases). V lost 4 bases and J lost 1, with 12 bases in between. CDR1 is SGHTS, CDR2 YDEGEE, per germline. The CDR3 has 15 amino acids. CDR3 residues: CASSEGDRSYNEQFF. The CDR3 coding sequence is TGTGCCAGCAGCGAGGGGGATAGGTCCTACAATGAGCAGTTCTTC.

The V and J genes are TRBV6-1 and TRBJ1-2; no reliable D call. Per the germline V gene, CDR1 is MNHNS and CDR2 is SASEGT. V lost 6 bases to trimming and J lost 5 bases, with 7 bases between them. The CDR3 has 11 residues. CDR3 in DNA: TGTGCCAGCAGGAGGGAGTATGGCTACACCTTC. Its protein is CASRREYGYTF.

The rearrangement joins TRBV5-6 to TRBJ2-1, with D unclear. The V gene's germline CDR1 is SGHDT and CDR2 YYEEEE. The V end lost 0 bases, the J end lost 4 bases, and 8 bases lay between the germline ends. This CDR3 region has 14 residues. The CDR3 DNA reads as TGTGCCAGCAGCTTGGGTAATAGTTACAATGAGCAGTTCTTC. The encoded protein is CASSLGNSYNEQFF.

The gene calls are TRBV6-5 and TRBJ2-2; a weak D match, TRBD1 (6 bases). The germline V and J ends were trimmed by 2 bases and 6 bases, with 13 bases remaining between them. The length of the CDR3 is 15 residues. CDR1 and CDR2 from the germline V gene are MNHEY and SVGAGI. The CDR3 coding sequence is TGTGCCAGCAGTTACATCCTCCCAGGGGCCGGGGAGCTGTTTTTT. It specifies CASSYILPGAGELFF.